The clone carrying this T cell receptor (beta chain) has more than one count but fewer than ten. Its matching antigen is unknown. This entry comes from a study of T cells in localized non-small cell lung cancer. Study results and limitations: Out of the top 100 tumor clones, a median around 60 were seen in adjacent lung. Greater blood T cell density accompanied longer overall survival. Only one tumor region went through sequencing, so heterogeneity may still be there.

The ends were cut back, 4 bases at V and 0 bases at J, with 9 bases in the middle. The CDR3 totals 15 residues. The germline gives CDR1 LGHNA, CDR2 YNFKEQ. Some clones are missing from TCRdb's copy, which holds only in-frame ones; the method was immunoSEQ multiplex PCR. The table has over 20,000 clones, 81% seen once. Sequences were derived from peripheral blood, sampled before any cancer treatment. The sequence derives from a man aged 35 to 69 with stage III squamous cell lung carcinoma. The chain is built from TRBV4-2 and TRBJ2-2; a weak D match, TRBD1 (6 bases). The CDR3 nucleotides read TGTGCCAGCAGCCTGACAGGAGCGAACACCGGGGAGCTGTTTTTT. Its translation: CASSLTGANTGELFF.